The 18 T cell receptor beta chains listed next were all sequenced from one sample in a study of human T cells and chemical hapten exposure. TCRdb analysed the RACE reads with MiXCR anew, one entry per CDR3 protein. In the table there are 85,000 to 100,000 distinct CDR3 sequences, roughly a tenth of which are singletons. The time point denotes: pre-sensitization, week 0. The treatment here: therapeutic diphenylcyclopropenone sensitization with weekly scalp DPC. The sequenced sample was whole blood, obtained in connection with sensitization to the hapten diphenylcyclopropenone (DPC). The source of these receptors is a woman in her sixties with alopecia areata. Some clones in this sample may be carry-over from other donors' samples.

This clonotype has only a few counts. DNA of the CDR3: TGTGCCTGGAGTCGACAGGGTCTGAACACTGAAGCTTTCTTT. Translation gives CAWSRQGLNTEAFF. The chain joins TRBV30 to TRBJ1-1; 7 positions match TRBD1. Germline CDR1 and CDR2: GTSNPN and SVGIG (reference sequence). The V segment lost 2 bases and the J segment 0 bases; nucleotides outside the gene matches: 3. CDR3 length equals 14 residues.

The chain recombines TRBV6-1 with TRBJ2-3, with D hard to call. Deletions cut 5 bases from V and 4 bases from J, with 10 bases between. The CDR3 loop spans 13 amino acids. Per the germline V gene, CDR1 is MNHNS and CDR2 is SASEGT. The CDR3 sequence is CASSRPPPDTQYF. CDR3 nucleotides: TGTGCCAGCAGTAGGCCTCCGCCAGATACGCAGTATTTT.

This clonotype appeared many times. The chain carries TRBV18 and TRBJ2-1; D tentatively reads TRBD1 or TRBD2 (5 bases each). V was pared by 8 bases and J by 6 bases, with 11 bases between. Per the germline V gene, CDR1 is KGHSH and CDR2 is LQKENI. The CDR3 covers 12 residues. CDR3 loop: CASQRDLNEQFF. In nucleotides, the CDR3 is TGTGCCAGCCAAAGGGACCTCAATGAGCAGTTCTTC.

The table lists this clonotype with a few counts. The chain carries TRBV6-6 and TRBJ1-1; D not resolved. Germline V gives CDR1 MNHNY, CDR2 SVGAGI (reference sequence). The CDR3 consists of 13 residues. V was trimmed by 0 bases and J by 11 bases, leaving 13 bases between them. CDR3 nucleotide sequence: TGTGCCAGCAGTTACTCTATGGGTCGTGGGGCTTTCTTT. This encodes CASSYSMGRGAFF.

The table lists this clonotype with many counts. The chain uses TRBV29-1 and TRBJ2-7; D perhaps matches TRBD2 (5 bases). CDR3 length equals 14 residues. V was clipped by 3 bases and J by 0 bases, with 12 bases between them. Germline V gives CDR1 SQVTM, CDR2 ANQGSEA. For the CDR3, the DNA is TGCAGCGTTGAGGCGGGCGGAAGCTCCTACGAGCAGTACTTC. Its translation is CSVEAGGSSYEQYF.

This chain joins TRBV20-1 and TRBJ2-3; D possibly corresponds to TRBD2 (6 bases). CDR3 length: 15 residues. Germline V gene sequence: CDR1 DFQATT, CDR2 SNEGSKA (reference sequence). The V and J ends lost 3 bases and 4 bases respectively, with 17 bases between them. The CDR3 spells CSARGLAGWPDTQYF. In DNA, the CDR3 is TGCAGTGCTAGGGGGCTGGCGGGGTGGCCAGATACGCAGTATTTT.

V and J are TRBV9 and TRBJ2-3; D is ambiguous. CDR3 length equals 13 residues. Germline V gives CDR1 SGDLS, CDR2 YYNGEE. The V end lost 4 bases, the J end lost 3 bases, and 9 bases lay between the germline ends. CDR3: CASSFGRTDTQYF. In nucleotides, the CDR3 is TGTGCCAGCAGCTTCGGACGGACAGATACGCAGTATTTT.

This clonotype was picked up many times. The rearrangement joins TRBV12-3 or TRBV12-4 to TRBJ2-3, with D tentatively TRBD1 (7 bases). The CDR3 consists of 17 residues. Between the trimmed V and J ends, which lost 5 bases and 3 bases, there was a span of 21 bases. The CDR3 coding sequence is TGTGCCAGCAGTCCGCCCAACAGGGGAGGAGTGACAGATACGCAGTATTTT. Translating gives CASSPPNRGGVTDTQYF.

The chain uses TRBV10-3 and TRBJ2-5; 9 bases agree with TRBD1. This CDR3 is 14 amino acids long. Germline-derived CDR1 and CDR2 are ENHRY and SYGVKD. V lost 6 bases, J lost 2 bases, and 4 bases stayed unmatched. The CDR3 here is CAIRGQGLQETQYF. The CDR3 coding sequence is TGTGCCATCAGGGGACAGGGCTTGCAAGAGACCCAGTACTTC.

This clonotype was observed many times. J is TRBJ2-3 and V is TRBV4-1; no clear D. The V end was cut by 1 base, the J end by 0 bases, with 11 bases between. The CDR3 consists of 16 residues. Germline CDR1 reads MGHRA; CDR2 reads YSYEKL. In DNA, the CDR3 is TGCGCCAGCAGCCAAGTTGGCACCGCTAGCACAGATACGCAGTATTTT. This codes for CASSQVGTASTDTQYF.

This clonotype was counted many times. This rearrangement joins TRBV20-1 to TRBJ1-1; 9 bases line up with TRBD1. V lost 6 bases and J lost 1; bases outside the gene matches: 6. The CDR3 runs to 14 residues. Germline loops: CDR1 DFQATT, CDR2 SNEGSKA (reference sequence). The CDR3 sequence: CSATTGGGNTEAFF. The DNA for the CDR3 is TGCAGTGCCACAACAGGGGGCGGGAACACTGAAGCTTTCTTT.

This clonotype has a count of ten or more. This chain connects TRBV11-2 to TRBJ1-4; possible D gene TRBD1, 5 bases. The CDR3 runs to 15 residues. The germline V gene encodes CDR1 SGHAT and CDR2 FQNNGV. V was trimmed by 1 base and J by 7 bases, leaving 13 bases between them. The CDR3 reads CASSLARFGGEKLFF. The CDR3 nucleotides read TGTGCCAGCAGCTTAGCCCGGTTTGGGGGTGAAAAACTGTTTTTT. The entire variable domain, with the rest obtained from reference TRBV11-2 and TRBJ1-4, is as follows: EAGVAQSPRYKIIEKRQSVAFWCNPISGHATLYWYQQILGQGPKLLIQFQNNGVVDDSQLPKDRFSAERLKGVDSTLKIQPAKLEDSAVYLCASSLARFGGEKLFFGSGTQLSVL.

The table lists this clonotype with many counts. This sequence joins TRBV7-2 and TRBJ1-1; the D gene is possibly TRBD1 (6 bases). In germline, CDR1 is SGHTA, CDR2 FQGNSA. The CDR3 has 16 residues. V was pared by 5 bases and J by 1 base, with 17 bases between. The CDR3 DNA reads TGTGCCAGCAGCACGATGGGGGGGGGCACGAACACTGAAGCTTTCTTT. As protein: CASSTMGGGTNTEAFF.

This clonotype has just a few counts. The chain recombines TRBV7-3 with TRBJ1-2; TRBD1 might be the D (6 bases). CDR1 and CDR2 from the germline V gene are SGHTA and FQGTGA. There are 15 residues in the CDR3. V lost 1 base, J lost 5 bases, and 14 bases lay in between. DNA of the CDR3: TGTGCCAGCAGCTTAAATGAGAGGGGGAGGTATGGCTACACCTTC. Translated: CASSLNERGRYGYTF.

This clonotype was counted many times. The V gene is TRBV11-2, the J gene TRBJ2-1, with 7 bases identical to TRBD2. The V gene's germline CDR1 is SGHAT and CDR2 FQNNGV. The CDR3 is made up of 15 amino acids. V shed 4 bases and J 2 bases; nucleotides not matched to a gene: 5. CDR3 loop: CASSSSGMPYNEQFF. The CDR3 region has the DNA TGTGCCAGCAGCTCTAGCGGCATGCCCTACAATGAGCAGTTCTTC.

V is TRBV7-6 and J is TRBJ2-2, with 7 bases fitting TRBD1. CDR1 is SGHVS, CDR2 FNYEAQ, per germline. Trimming cost V 4 bases and J 0 bases; bases outside gene matches: 8. This CDR3 has 17 residues. This CDR3 is CASSSRTGAPNTGELFF. The CDR3 DNA reads as TGTGCCAGCAGCTCTCGCACAGGGGCCCCGAACACCGGGGAGCTGTTTTTT.

This clonotype came up many times. The chain couples TRBV12-3 or TRBV12-4 to TRBJ1-3; D call uncertain. This CDR3 has 14 residues. Trimming took 7 bases from V and 0 from J, leaving 10 bases between them. CDR3 loop: CASTRRHSGNTIYF. CDR3 DNA: TGTGCCAGCACCCGCAGACACTCTGGAAACACCATATATTTT.

The sample holds a few counts of this clonotype. The CDR3 nucleotides are TGCGCCAGCGGACTACTACCAACAGATACGCAGTATTTT. This encodes CASGLLPTDTQYF. The gene calls are TRBV5-1 and TRBJ2-3; the D gene is possibly TRBD2 (6 bases). The CDR3 has 13 amino acids. Trimming cost V 7 bases and J 3 bases, with 12 bases left between them. The V gene's germline CDR1 is SGHRS and CDR2 YFSETQ.